The subject of this entry is one TCR beta chain. Only in-frame clones appear in the TCRdb table, and some are missing; sequencing was by immunoSEQ multiplex PCR. In the table there are millions of clones, roughly 94% of which are singletons. This entry is derived from a study of shared clonotypes between healthy human individuals. There are 14 residues in the CDR3. J was trimmed by 5 bases and V by 5 bases; bases with no gene match: 4. CDR1 and CDR2 (germline): LNHDA, SQIVND (reference sequence). The sequence was collected from a man younger than 35 in good health. The rearrangement uses TRBV19 and TRBJ2-7; 12 bases fit TRBD1. Sample: naive CD4+ T cells sorted from blood. Documented subset: CD45RA+ positively selected. The CDR3 sequence: CASSPGTGGNEQYF. Here the CDR3 DNA reads TGTGCCAGTAGTCCTGGGACAGGGGGCAACGAGCAGTACTTC.